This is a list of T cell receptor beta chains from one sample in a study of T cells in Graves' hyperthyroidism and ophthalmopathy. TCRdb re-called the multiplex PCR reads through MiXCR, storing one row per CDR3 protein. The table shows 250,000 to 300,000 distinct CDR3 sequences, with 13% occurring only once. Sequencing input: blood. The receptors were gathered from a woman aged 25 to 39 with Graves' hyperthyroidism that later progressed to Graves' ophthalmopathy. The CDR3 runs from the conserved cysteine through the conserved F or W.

CDR3aa: CASRVGETQYF
v_gene: TRBV5-4
j_gene: TRBJ2-5

CDR3aa: CATSRVAGTGNEQFF
v_gene: TRBV15
j_gene: TRBJ2-1

CDR3aa: CASSLGLAANEQFF
v_gene: TRBV5-1
j_gene: TRBJ2-1

CDR3aa: CASSPTGFTEAFF
v_gene: TRBV5-1
j_gene: TRBJ1-1

CDR3aa: CASSLTRGNEQYF
v_gene: TRBV7-3
j_gene: TRBJ2-7

CDR3aa: CAISQGQSNQPQHF
v_gene: TRBV10-3
j_gene: TRBJ1-5

CDR3aa: CASSQDGAPADTQYF
v_gene: TRBV4-2
j_gene: TRBJ2-3

CDR3aa: CSASSASGVYEQYF
v_gene: TRBV20-1
j_gene: TRBJ2-7

CDR3aa: CASSPGTGRDTEAFF
v_gene: TRBV7-2
j_gene: TRBJ1-1

CDR3aa: CASSYYGTPYEQYF
v_gene: TRBV6-5
j_gene: TRBJ2-7

CDR3aa: CASSPRALTPSNTDTQYF
v_gene: TRBV5-1
j_gene: TRBJ2-3

CDR3aa: CASSPRGGGRKNTEAFF
v_gene: TRBV14
j_gene: TRBJ1-1

CDR3aa: CASFGGAYQETQYF
v_gene: TRBV3-1
j_gene: TRBJ2-5

CDR3aa: CASSRGWQRAYNEQFF
v_gene: TRBV6-2/TRBV6-3
j_gene: TRBJ2-1

CDR3aa: CASSFYICSARARASGGTDTQYF
v_gene: TRBV28
j_gene: TRBJ2-3

CDR3aa: CSVENSNSYNEQFF
v_gene: TRBV29-1
j_gene: TRBJ2-1

CDR3aa: CASSETGLLNTEAFF
v_gene: TRBV18
j_gene: TRBJ1-1

CDR3aa: CATSAPESETQYF
v_gene: TRBV24-1
j_gene: TRBJ2-5

CDR3aa: CASSQVEGRTHSYEQYF
v_gene: TRBV4-2
j_gene: TRBJ2-7

CDR3aa: CASSQVWPTGPSYEQYF
v_gene: TRBV4-3
j_gene: TRBJ2-7

CDR3aa: CASRSGGKPVTEAFF
v_gene: TRBV6-2/TRBV6-3
j_gene: TRBJ1-1

CDR3aa: CASSESGAEAFF
v_gene: TRBV6-4
j_gene: TRBJ1-1

CDR3aa: CASRSRTVTYEQYF
v_gene: TRBV6-1
j_gene: TRBJ2-7

CDR3aa: CASSQGAGTRGNEQFF
v_gene: TRBV4-2
j_gene: TRBJ2-1

CDR3aa: CASSLTTSGYLLYF
v_gene: TRBV7-2
j_gene: TRBJ2-3

CDR3aa: CASSVGVGEQFF
v_gene: TRBV9
j_gene: TRBJ2-1

CDR3aa: CASSPLGIGTEAFF
v_gene: TRBV27
j_gene: TRBJ1-1

CDR3aa: CASSLRSGNTIYF
v_gene: TRBV5-6
j_gene: TRBJ1-3

CDR3aa: CASSWGQTETQYF
v_gene: TRBV2
j_gene: TRBJ2-5

CDR3aa: CAWRGGNTEAFF
v_gene: TRBV30
j_gene: TRBJ1-1

CDR3aa: CASSYQRPGEGAVDYGYTF
v_gene: TRBV6-9
j_gene: TRBJ1-2

CDR3aa: CASRMGQLFNQPQHF
v_gene: TRBV2
j_gene: TRBJ1-5

CDR3aa: CSAHVAGKSDTQYF
v_gene: TRBV20-1
j_gene: TRBJ2-3

CDR3aa: CASSQDPSGRAGYEQYF
v_gene: TRBV4-1
j_gene: TRBJ2-7

CDR3aa: CASSSVAGATDTQYF
v_gene: TRBV6-2/TRBV6-3
j_gene: TRBJ2-3

CDR3aa: CASNSALNYGYTF
v_gene: TRBV12-3/TRBV12-4
j_gene: TRBJ1-2

CDR3aa: CASSSLKHRGPYEQYF
v_gene: TRBV7-9
j_gene: TRBJ2-7

CDR3aa: CASSLTTGGTYEQYF
v_gene: TRBV5-1
j_gene: TRBJ2-7

CDR3aa: CASSQGLASTDTQYF
v_gene: TRBV12-3/TRBV12-4
j_gene: TRBJ2-3

CDR3aa: CASSSGTGYSYGYTF
v_gene: TRBV6-1
j_gene: TRBJ1-2

CDR3aa: CASSSGTALRSNQPQHF
v_gene: TRBV28
j_gene: TRBJ1-5

CDR3aa: CASSSRVSTDTQYF
v_gene: TRBV6-2/TRBV6-3
j_gene: TRBJ2-3

CDR3aa: CASSPGQGLHEQYF
v_gene: TRBV11-2
j_gene: TRBJ2-7

CDR3aa: CASSSIGNTEAFF
v_gene: TRBV27
j_gene: TRBJ1-1

CDR3aa: CASNTRGLGTEAFF
v_gene: TRBV7-2
j_gene: TRBJ1-1

CDR3aa: CASSVTGGSNQPQHF
v_gene: TRBV19
j_gene: TRBJ1-5

CDR3aa: CASSSPGGEKLFF
v_gene: TRBV3-1
j_gene: TRBJ1-4

CDR3aa: CASSPHGWETDTQYF
v_gene: TRBV9
j_gene: TRBJ2-3

CDR3aa: CASSPLTVSGANVLTF
v_gene: TRBV3-1
j_gene: TRBJ2-6

CDR3aa: CASSLVNYNEQFF
v_gene: TRBV11-2
j_gene: TRBJ2-1

CDR3aa: CASSSTPGVDTQYF
v_gene: TRBV9
j_gene: TRBJ2-3

CDR3aa: CASSPPVGRGNEQFF
v_gene: TRBV18
j_gene: TRBJ2-1

CDR3aa: CASSLRRDGGTDTQYF
v_gene: TRBV7-9
j_gene: TRBJ2-3